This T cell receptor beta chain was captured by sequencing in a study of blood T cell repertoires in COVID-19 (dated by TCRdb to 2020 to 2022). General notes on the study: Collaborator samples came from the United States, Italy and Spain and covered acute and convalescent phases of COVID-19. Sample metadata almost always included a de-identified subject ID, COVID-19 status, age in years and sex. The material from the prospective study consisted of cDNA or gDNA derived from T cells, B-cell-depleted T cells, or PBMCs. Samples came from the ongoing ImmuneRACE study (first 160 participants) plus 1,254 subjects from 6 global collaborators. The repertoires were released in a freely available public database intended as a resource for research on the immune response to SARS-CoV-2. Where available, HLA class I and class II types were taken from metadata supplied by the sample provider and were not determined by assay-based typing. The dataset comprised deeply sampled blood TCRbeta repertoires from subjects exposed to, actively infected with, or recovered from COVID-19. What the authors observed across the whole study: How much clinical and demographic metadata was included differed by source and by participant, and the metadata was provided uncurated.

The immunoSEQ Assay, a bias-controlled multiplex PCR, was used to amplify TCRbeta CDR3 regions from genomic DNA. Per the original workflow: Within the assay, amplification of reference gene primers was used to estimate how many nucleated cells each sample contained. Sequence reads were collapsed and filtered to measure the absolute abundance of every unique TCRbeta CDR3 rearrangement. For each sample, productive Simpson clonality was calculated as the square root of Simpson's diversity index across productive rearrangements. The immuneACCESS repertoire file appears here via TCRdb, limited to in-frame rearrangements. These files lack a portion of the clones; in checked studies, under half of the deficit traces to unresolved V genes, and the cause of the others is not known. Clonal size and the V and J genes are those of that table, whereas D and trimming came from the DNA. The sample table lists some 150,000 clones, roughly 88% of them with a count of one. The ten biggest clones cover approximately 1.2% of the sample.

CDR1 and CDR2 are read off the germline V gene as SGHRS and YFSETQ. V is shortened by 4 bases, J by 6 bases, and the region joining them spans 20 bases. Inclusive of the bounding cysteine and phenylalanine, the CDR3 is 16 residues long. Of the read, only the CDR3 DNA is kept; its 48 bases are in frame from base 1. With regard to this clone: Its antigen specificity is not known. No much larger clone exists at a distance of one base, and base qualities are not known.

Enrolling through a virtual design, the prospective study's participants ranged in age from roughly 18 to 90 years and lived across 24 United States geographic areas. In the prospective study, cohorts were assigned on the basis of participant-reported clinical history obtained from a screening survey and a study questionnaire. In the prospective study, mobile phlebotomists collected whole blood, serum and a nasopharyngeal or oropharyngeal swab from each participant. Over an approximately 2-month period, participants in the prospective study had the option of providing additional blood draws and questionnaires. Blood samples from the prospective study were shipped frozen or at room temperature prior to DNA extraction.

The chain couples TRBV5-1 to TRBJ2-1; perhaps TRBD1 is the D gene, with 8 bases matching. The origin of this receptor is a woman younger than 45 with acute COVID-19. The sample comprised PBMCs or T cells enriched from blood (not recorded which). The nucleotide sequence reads TGCGCCAGCAGCCCGGGGGGACAGGAAGTCGGCAATGAGCAGTTCTTC. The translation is CASSPGGQEVGNEQFF.